The 30 T cell receptor beta chains reported below all come from one sample, sequenced in a study of T cell responses to AZD1222 COVID-19 vaccine. The repertoire was sequenced with immunoSEQ multiplex PCR; TCRdb's copy has only in-frame clones and lacks some. The table includes some 85,000 clones, roughly nine tenths detected once. The input for sequencing was peripheral blood, taken on day 0 of AZD1222 vaccination. Receptors were obtained from an adult in good health.

This chain uses TRBV9 with TRBJ1-3; D gene ambiguous. Looked up from germline, CDR1 is SGDLS and CDR2 is YYNGEE. V lost 4 bases and J 2 bases, leaving 16 bases between the germline ends. CDR3 length: 16 residues. CDR3 nucleotides: TGTGCCAGCAGCCCTCGACGGATTTCGGCTGGAAACACCATATATTTT. Translating it yields CASSPRRISAGNTIYF.

The chain combines TRBV9 with TRBJ2-7, with 7 bases aligning to TRBD1. The CDR3 has 16 residues. Germline CDR1 and CDR2: SGDLS and YYNGEE. Trimming took 4 bases from V and 3 from J; bases not matched to a gene: 13. CDR3 coding DNA: TGTGCCAGCAGCCCCCAGACCGGGACAGCGGTCTACGAGCAGTACTTC. Encoded protein: CASSPQTGTAVYEQYF.

The V and J genes are TRBV7-2 and TRBJ1-5; the D is unclear. The CDR3 has 15 residues. V was cut by 4 bases and J by 0 bases, with 10 bases left in between. Germline CDR1 is SGHTA and CDR2 is FQGNSA. Written as DNA, the CDR3 is TGTGCCAGCAGCTCAAATTGGAATAGCAATCAGCCCCAGCATTTT. Protein: CASSSNWNSNQPQHF.

The rearrangement uses TRBV11-3 and TRBJ2-1; D ambiguous. CDR1 is SGHNT and CDR2 is YENEEA in the germline V gene. V lost 2 bases and J 1 base, leaving 0 bases between the germline ends. The CDR3 is made up of 12 amino acids. The CDR3 protein is CASSLSYNEQFF. The CDR3 DNA reads TGTGCCAGCAGCTTATCCTACAATGAGCAGTTCTTC.

This sequence joins TRBV18 and TRBJ2-7; D might be TRBD2 (6 bases). Per germline, CDR1 KGHSH and CDR2 LQKENI. CDR3 size: 15 residues. The V end was cut by 3 bases, the J end by 1 base, with 13 bases between. CDR3 coding DNA: TGTGCCAGCTCACCCCGGGGCGGGGATTCCTACGAGCAGTACTTC. This translates into CASSPRGGDSYEQYF.

A few counts support this clone. This sequence joins TRBV24-1 and TRBJ2-7; no reliable D call. Germline V gene data show CDR1 as KGHDR and CDR2 as SFDVKD. The CDR3 is 12 amino acids. Trimming shortened V by 6 bases and J by 3 bases, and 8 bases separated the two germline ends. DNA for the CDR3: TGTGCCACCAGTTCGGACGGCTACGAGCAGTACTTC. Encoded protein: CATSSDGYEQYF.

The chain joins TRBV27 to TRBJ1-2; D unclear. The germline V gene has CDR1 MNHEY and CDR2 SMNVEV (reference sequence). The ends were cut back, 4 bases at V and 2 bases at J, with 8 bases in the middle. The CDR3 is made up of 13 amino acids. CDR3 nucleotide sequence: TGTGCCAGCAGTTCACATCTGAACTATGGCTACACCTTC. Protein sequence: CASSSHLNYGYTF.

This chain links TRBV7-3 with TRBJ1-1; 7 bases fit TRBD1. This CDR3 has 14 residues. Germline values: CDR1 SGHTA, CDR2 FQGTGA. Unmatched junction bases numbered 1, after V lost 2 bases and J lost 1 base. CDR3 coding DNA: TGTGCCAGCAGCTTAGCAGGGGGGAACACTGAAGCTTTCTTT. This codes for CASSLAGGNTEAFF.

This clone was counted only a few times. The rearrangement links TRBV5-6 to TRBJ1-2, with a weak D call TRBD1 (5 bases). The V and J ends lost 2 bases and 7 bases respectively, with 12 bases between them. Germline CDR1 and CDR2: SGHDT and YYEEEE. This CDR3 is built from 13 residues. This CDR3 reads CASSLAGLGGYTF. CDR3 DNA sequence: TGTGCCAGCAGCTTAGCGGGGCTGGGTGGCTACACCTTC.

This sequence joins TRBV19 and TRBJ2-3, with D unclear. Deletions cut 0 bases from V and 5 bases from J, with 12 bases between. The CDR3 covers 15 residues. Germline values: CDR1 LNHDA, CDR2 SQIVND (reference sequence). CDR3 protein: CASSIEGRLLDTQYF. CDR3 DNA: TGTGCCAGTAGTATAGAGGGCAGACTCCTAGATACGCAGTATTTT.

The CDR3 protein is CASSVGGTGLGYTF. For the CDR3, the DNA is TGTGCCAGCAGCGTAGGCGGGACAGGGCTCGGCTACACCTTC. The chain has TRBV9 and TRBJ1-2; 9 nucleotides align to TRBD1. V dropped 0 bases and J dropped 8; count of bases not matched to a gene: 5. CDR1 is SGDLS, CDR2 YYNGEE, per germline. This CDR3 region has 14 residues.

V is TRBV7-2 and J is TRBJ2-1, with 7 bases that match TRBD2. The CDR3 is 14 amino acids. The junction had 3 bases not matched to a gene; V was cut back by 4 bases and J by 3 bases. Germline V gene data show CDR1 as SGHTA and CDR2 as FQGNSA. CDR3: CASSSPSGYNEQFF. The CDR3 coding sequence is TGTGCCAGCAGCTCTCCTAGCGGCTACAATGAGCAGTTCTTC. The variable domain in full, completed from reference TRBV7-2 and TRBJ2-1, reads GAGVSQSPSNKVTEKGKDVELRCDPISGHTALYWYRQSLGQGLEFLIYFQGNSAPDKSGLPSDRFSAERTGGSVSTLTIQRTQQEDSAVYLCASSSPSGYNEQFFGPGTRLTVL.

The chain has TRBV11-2 and TRBJ2-1; 7 nucleotides agree with TRBD2. Unmatched junction bases numbered 4, after V lost 1 base and J lost 13 bases. This CDR3 region has 12 residues. CDR1 and CDR2 (germline): SGHAT, FQNNGV. The CDR3 here is CASSLVAGVQFF. The CDR3 region has the DNA TGTGCCAGCAGCTTAGTTGCGGGAGTTCAGTTCTTC.

This chain joins TRBV5-6 and TRBJ1-6; D unclear. Trimming cost V 4 bases and J 7 bases, with 15 bases left between them. The CDR3 extends over 15 amino acids. Germline loops: CDR1 SGHDT, CDR2 YYEEEE. The CDR3 region is CASSPIRFQNSPLHF. The CDR3 DNA sequence: TGTGCCAGCAGCCCAATTAGGTTTCAGAATTCACCCCTCCACTTT. The full variable domain, completed using reference TRBV5-6 and TRBJ1-6, is DAGVTQSPTHLIKTRGQQVTLRCSPKSGHDTVSWYQQALGQGPQFIFQYYEEEERQRGNFPDRFSGHQFPNYSSELNVNALLLGDSALYLCASSPIRFQNSPLHFGNGTRLTVT.

This clone was seen a few times. V usage is TRBV3-1 (or the pseudogene TRBV3-2) and J usage is TRBJ2-1; 13 bases agree with TRBD2. Germline values: CDR1 LGHDT, CDR2 YNNKEL (reference sequence). The CDR3 totals 15 residues. With 4 bases clipped from V and 9 bases from J, the junction kept 6 bases outside the gene matches. The CDR3: CASSPGTSGTSEQFF. The CDR3 bases are TGTGCCAGCAGCCCAGGGACTAGCGGGACGAGTGAGCAGTTCTTC.

The V call is TRBV5-6, the J call TRBJ2-3; D is perhaps TRBD1 (6 bases). The V end was cut by 0 bases, the J end by 5 bases, with 10 bases between. CDR1 SGHDT and CDR2 YYEEEE come from the germline V gene. The CDR3 length is 14 residues. The chain's CDR3 is CASSLEGQLDTQYF. In nucleotides, the CDR3 is TGTGCCAGCAGCTTGGAAGGACAGTTAGATACGCAGTATTTT.

The chain carries TRBV19 and TRBJ2-7; 9 bases agree with TRBD1. This CDR3 has 13 amino acids. V shed 8 bases, J shed 5 bases, and the junction held 7 bases outside the gene matches. Germline V gene lookup returns CDR1 LNHDA and CDR2 SQIVND (reference sequence). This CDR3 reads CASLGTGNDEQYF. CDR3 nucleotides: TGTGCCAGTCTCGGGACAGGGAATGACGAGCAGTACTTC.

This clone was detected once. This rearrangement joins TRBV4-2 to TRBJ2-1, with 9 bases fitting TRBD2. Germline V gene data show CDR1 as LGHNA and CDR2 as YNFKEQ. The CDR3 spans 17 residues. The ends lost 0 bases at V and 6 bases at J; junction bases unmatched: 9. CDR3: CASSQDPISGSGNEQFF. The CDR3 nucleotides are TGTGCCAGCAGCCAAGATCCGATTAGCGGGAGCGGCAATGAGCAGTTCTTC.

V gene TRBV4-2 combines with J gene TRBJ1-1, with 7 positions matching TRBD1. Per germline, CDR1 LGHNA and CDR2 YNFKEQ. Unmatched junction bases numbered 3, after V lost 1 base and J lost 1 base. There are 15 residues in the CDR3. The CDR3 coding sequence is TGTGCCAGCAGCCAAGGTGAGGGGGCGAACACTGAAGCTTTCTTT. This sequence encodes CASSQGEGANTEAFF.

V is TRBV7-9 and J is TRBJ2-5, with D maybe TRBD1 (5 bases). Deletions cut 3 bases from V and 2 bases from J, with 10 bases between. The CDR3 is 14 amino acids. Germline V lookup: CDR1 SEHNR, CDR2 FQNEAQ (reference sequence). CDR3 nucleotide sequence: TGTGCCAGCAGCTTCCCTAGGGGTCAAGAGACCCAGTACTTC. Encoded protein: CASSFPRGQETQYF. The variable domain in full, completed from reference TRBV7-9 and TRBJ2-5, reads DTGVSQNPRHKITKRGQNVTFRCDPISEHNRLYWYRQTLGQGPEFLTYFQNEAQLEKSRLLSDRFSAERPKGSFSTLEIQRTEQGDSAMYLCASSFPRGQETQYFGPGTRLLVL.

The chain recombines TRBV7-8 with TRBJ1-2; 7 bases agree with TRBD1. The CDR3 spans 17 residues. Trimming at V came to 9 bases and at J to 0 bases, leaving 16 bases not matched to a gene. Germline values: CDR1 SGHVS, CDR2 FQNEAQ. The CDR3 protein is CASGNWDSKKANYGYTF. The DNA of the CDR3 is TGTGCCAGTGGAAATTGGGACAGTAAAAAAGCTAACTATGGCTACACCTTC.

V and J are TRBV28 and TRBJ2-1, with 9 bases fitting TRBD1. The CDR3 extends over 15 amino acids. V shed 5 bases and J 8 bases; nucleotides not matched to a gene: 10. The germline V gene encodes CDR1 MDHEN and CDR2 SYDVKM. CDR3 DNA sequence: TGTGCCAGCAGTCCGCCGGGACAGGGTCTCGATGAGCAGTTCTTC. This gives the protein CASSPPGQGLDEQFF. Full variable domain (missing parts from reference TRBV28 and TRBJ2-1): DVKVTQSSRYLVKRTGEKVFLECVQDMDHENMFWYRQDPGLGLRLIYFSYDVKMKEKGDIPEGYSVSREKKERFSLILESASTNQTSMYLCASSPPGQGLDEQFFGPGTRLTVL.

The gene calls are TRBV5-6 and TRBJ1-2; D is unresolved. The CDR3 has 13 amino acids. From germline, CDR1 is SGHDT and CDR2 YYEEEE. V was pared by 2 bases and J by 1 base, with 6 bases between. The CDR3 coding sequence is TGTGCCAGCAGCTTTTTTGGTAACTATGGCTACACCTTC. As protein: CASSFFGNYGYTF.

The genes are TRBV6-5 and TRBJ2-7, with TRBD1 matching over 7 bases. V lost 8 bases to trimming and J lost 2 bases; unmatched junction nucleotides: 3. CDR1 is MNHEY and CDR2 is SVGAGI in the germline V gene. The CDR3 loop spans 12 amino acids. This CDR3 is CASLGTAYEQYF. The CDR3 DNA follows: TGTGCCAGCCTAGGGACAGCCTACGAGCAGTACTTC.

This chain joins TRBV27 and TRBJ2-5; no definite D call. Trimming pared 2 bases from V and 7 bases from J, leaving 8 bases between. The CDR3 consists of 12 residues. CDR1 MNHEY and CDR2 SMNVEV come from the germline V gene (reference sequence). The CDR3 DNA sequence: TGTGCCAGCAGTTTAGTGGGCGGGACCCAGTACTTC. It specifies CASSLVGGTQYF.

The V gene is TRBV5-5, the J gene TRBJ1-5; D is ambiguous. The CDR3 consists of 13 residues. V was cut by 3 bases and J by 9 bases, with 13 bases left in between. The germline V gene encodes CDR1 SGHKS and CDR2 YYEKEE (reference sequence). The CDR3 coding sequence is TGTGCCAGCAGCTCCTCCCCGGATCGGCCCCAGCATTTT. Translating it yields CASSSSPDRPQHF.

The rearrangement joins TRBV20-1 to TRBJ1-4, with unresolved D. V lost 6 bases, J lost 6 bases, and 17 bases lay in between. Germline V CDR1 and CDR2: DFQATT, SNEGSKA (reference sequence). The CDR3 length is 14 residues. The chain's CDR3 is CSASRNSLDEKLFF. DNA of the CDR3: TGCAGTGCCAGTAGAAACTCATTGGATGAAAAACTGTTTTTT.

The CDR3 protein is CACLARDRYYGYTF. In DNA form, the CDR3 reads TGTGCCTGTTTGGCGAGGGACAGGTACTATGGCTACACCTTC. The chain employs TRBV2 and TRBJ1-2; 8 bases fit TRBD1. The CDR3 runs 14 residues. The junction had 11 bases not matched to a gene; V was cut back by 11 bases and J by 3 bases. Germline values: CDR1 SNHLY, CDR2 FYNNEI.

This chain joins TRBV28 and TRBJ2-3; 7 nucleotides align to TRBD1. V gave up 6 bases and J gave up 1 base; unmatched junction bases: 4. From germline, CDR1 is MDHEN and CDR2 SYDVKM. The CDR3 has 14 residues. The CDR3 spells CASSRQGGTDTQYF. CDR3 in DNA: TGTGCCAGCAGCCGACAGGGCGGCACAGATACGCAGTATTTT.

The rearrangement joins TRBV7-9 to TRBJ1-4; 8 bases align to TRBD1. Germline values: CDR1 SEHNR, CDR2 FQNEAQ (reference sequence). This CDR3 spans 16 amino acids. Trimming at V came to 5 bases and at J to 8 bases, leaving 13 bases not matched to a gene. The CDR3 nucleotides read TGTGCCAGCAGCCTTTCATTGACAGGGGAAGGAGAAAAACTGTTTTTT. Amino acids: CASSLSLTGEGEKLFF.